This T cell receptor beta chain came from a study of blood T cell repertoires in COVID-19. In the study's own analysis: Using reference gene primer amplification, nucleated cell counts were estimated. Produced via immunoSEQ multiplex PCR; TCRdb's table is partial and in-frame only. V and J calls plus clone size are reproduced from that table; the DNA served to infer D and trimming. The sample lists approximately 210,000 clones, approximately 84% occurring once. From germline, CDR1 is SGHKS and CDR2 YYEKEE (reference sequence). The CDR3 is 15 residues long. V lost 5 bases, J lost 4 bases, and 11 bases stayed unmatched.

The sequenced material came from peripheral blood. This receptor was obtained from a man aged 50 to 59 with COVID-19, enrolled during active disease. The chain combines TRBV5-5 with TRBJ1-1; 7 bases agree with TRBD1. CDR3 in amino acids: CASSSRQGTGTEAFF. Here the CDR3 DNA reads TGTGCCAGCAGTTCACGACAGGGAACGGGCACTGAAGCTTTCTTT.